Each of the 27 T cell receptor beta chains below was sequenced from the same sample in a study of T cells after yellow fever vaccination. TCRdb reprocessed the 5' RACE reads with MiXCR, giving one entry per CDR3 protein. This sample has approximately 250,000 distinct CDR3 sequences, with around 3.5% found just once. Here the sequenced sample was PBMCs, taken 15 days after the yellow fever booster vaccination. The receptors come from a man aged 18 to 29 who received the YFV17D yellow fever vaccine.

This clonotype has just a few counts. This chain joins TRBV4-3 and TRBJ1-2; D is ambiguous. V was pared by 0 bases and J by 4 bases, with 9 bases between. CDR1 and CDR2 (germline): LGHNA, YSLEER. CDR3 size: 14 residues. The CDR3 sequence is CASSQEWASYGYTF. CDR3 nucleotides: TGCGCCAGCAGCCAAGAATGGGCTTCCTATGGCTACACCTTC.

This clonotype has a count of ten or more. The chain couples TRBV20-1 to TRBJ2-2; 9 bases match TRBD2. The CDR3 totals 16 residues. Unmatched junction bases numbered 9, after V lost 1 base and J lost 6 bases. Germline values: CDR1 DFQATT, CDR2 SNEGSKA (reference sequence). The CDR3 DNA follows: TGCAGTGCTAGAGGGATCGAGCGGGGGGCCGCCGGGGAGCTGTTTTTT. Translation gives CSARGIERGAAGELFF.

This clonotype was detected many times. The rearrangement uses TRBV7-2 and TRBJ2-3, with D perhaps matching TRBD2 (5 bases). Germline V gene data show CDR1 as SGHTA and CDR2 as FQGNSA. The CDR3 totals 14 residues. Trimming pared 5 bases from V and 3 bases from J, leaving 12 bases between. For the CDR3, the DNA is TGTGCCAGCAGCATACAACTAGTGACAGATACGCAGTATTTT. This gives the protein CASSIQLVTDTQYF. Filled out from reference TRBV7-2 and TRBJ2-3, the complete variable domain reads GAGVSQSPSNKVTEKGKDVELRCDPISGHTALYWYRQSLGQGLEFLIYFQGNSAPDKSGLPSDRFSAERTGGSVSTLTIQRTQQEDSAVYLCASSIQLVTDTQYFGPGTRLTVL.

This clonotype has at least ten counts. V gene TRBV4-1 combines with J gene TRBJ1-5, with no clear D. V dropped 4 bases and J dropped 1 base, with 14 bases sitting between them. CDR3 length: 16 residues. CDR1 and CDR2 (germline): MGHRA, YSYEKL. The CDR3 nucleotides are TGCGCCAGCAGCCCAAGCCCCCAAATCAGCAATCAGCCCCAGCATTTT. Its protein is CASSPSPQISNQPQHF.

In its sample, this clonotype was seen many times. V is TRBV7-2 and J is TRBJ1-5; 9 positions match TRBD1. This CDR3 comprises 15 residues. V shed 1 base and J 5 bases; nucleotides not matched to a gene: 3. The V gene's germline CDR1 is SGHTA and CDR2 FQGNSA. The CDR3 region is CASSLEGQGYQPQHF. CDR3 DNA sequence: TGTGCCAGCAGCTTAGAGGGACAGGGATATCAGCCCCAGCATTTT.

This clonotype was observed at least ten times. This chain joins TRBV5-1 and TRBJ2-3, with D possibly being TRBD2 (6 bases). Trimming cost V 4 bases and J 0 bases, with 12 bases left between them. Germline V CDR1 and CDR2: SGHRS, YFSETQ. This CDR3 region has 15 residues. CDR3 nucleotide sequence: TGCGCCAGCAGCCTCAGCGCGGGGAGCACAGATACGCAGTATTTT. It yields the protein CASSLSAGSTDTQYF.

This clonotype was seen repeatedly, ten times or more. V and J are TRBV4-3 and TRBJ2-6, with D perhaps assigned TRBD1 or TRBD2 (5 bases each). The V gene lost 3 bases and the J gene lost 2 bases, with 14 bases spanning the gap. This CDR3 contains 17 residues. Germline values: CDR1 LGHNA, CDR2 YSLEER. For the CDR3, the DNA is TGCGCCAGCAGCCAGGTTAGCAAGGGACCTGGGGCCAACGTCCTGACTTTC. The encoded protein is CASSQVSKGPGANVLTF.

This clonotype was seen repeatedly, ten times or more. CDR3 sequence (DNA): TGCGCCAGCGGGCCGGGGCAGATTGTCTACGAGCAGTACTTC. Protein product: CASGPGQIVYEQYF. This chain joins TRBV5-1 and TRBJ2-7, with D perhaps matching TRBD1 or TRBD2 (5 bases each). Germline V gene data show CDR1 as SGHRS and CDR2 as YFSETQ. The CDR3 runs to 14 residues. V dropped 7 bases and J dropped 3 bases, with 17 bases sitting between them.

This clonotype occurred many times. The J gene is TRBJ1-1, the V gene TRBV5-5, with a weak D call TRBD1 (6 bases). Per the germline V gene, CDR1 is SGHKS and CDR2 is YYEKEE (reference sequence). CDR3 length: 13 amino acids. Deletions cut 3 bases from V and 4 bases from J, with 10 bases between. The DNA for the CDR3 is TGTGCCAGCAGCTCCTTAGGGGGCACTGAAGCTTTCTTT. Protein sequence: CASSSLGGTEAFF.

This clonotype was seen many times. The V gene is TRBV6-6, the J gene TRBJ2-3; 8 bases are shared with TRBD2. Germline CDR1 is MNHNY and CDR2 is SVGAGI (reference sequence). This CDR3 comprises 16 residues. With V trimmed by 6 bases and J by 2 bases, 10 bases remained unmatched. The chain's CDR3 is CASRAPVSGDTDTQYF. For the CDR3, the DNA is TGTGCCAGCAGAGCACCCGTTAGCGGGGACACAGATACGCAGTATTTT.

This clonotype was recorded many times. This chain links TRBV5-1 with TRBJ2-7, with 10 nucleotides matching TRBD1. This CDR3 has 15 amino acids. Per germline, CDR1 SGHRS and CDR2 YFSETQ. Trimming at V came to 0 bases and at J to 5 bases, leaving 5 bases not matched to a gene. Written as DNA, the CDR3 is TGCGCCAGCAGCTTGGCAGACAGGGGGCCCGACGAGCAGTACTTC. Its protein product is CASSLADRGPDEQYF.

This clonotype appeared many times. The rearrangement links TRBV6-5 to TRBJ2-6; 7 bases match TRBD1. Losses at the gene ends were 9 bases for V and 0 bases for J; bases not matched to a gene: 17. CDR3 length equals 19 residues. Germline loops: CDR1 MNHEY, CDR2 SVGAGI. CDR3 DNA: TGTGCCAGGCTGAATGCCGGGACAGAAACCCTCTCTGGGGCCAACGTCCTGACTTTC. Protein sequence: CARLNAGTETLSGANVLTF.

This clonotype was seen many times. This chain links TRBV4-1 with TRBJ1-5; 7 positions agree with TRBD1. V dropped 0 bases and J dropped 7; count of bases not matched to a gene: 9. The V gene's germline CDR1 is MGHRA and CDR2 YSYEKL. This CDR3 region has 16 residues. The CDR3: CASSQESRQGGQPQHF. CDR3 coding DNA: TGCGCCAGCAGCCAAGAATCCCGACAGGGCGGACAGCCCCAGCATTTT.

There are many counts of this clonotype. The rearrangement uses TRBV18 and TRBJ2-7; 8 positions agree with TRBD1. CDR3 size: 14 residues. Germline V lookup: CDR1 KGHSH, CDR2 LQKENI. V dropped 6 bases and J dropped 5; count of bases not matched to a gene: 9. Written as DNA, the CDR3 is TGTGCCAGCTCGGCAGGGACAGGTCGAAACGAGCAGTACGTC. Translation gives CASSAGTGRNEQYV.

The sample holds many counts of this clonotype. The rearrangement joins TRBV5-1 to TRBJ2-5; tentatively, D is TRBD1 (6 bases). Germline V lookup: CDR1 SGHRS, CDR2 YFSETQ. The CDR3 runs 13 residues. Trimming left V 0 bases short and J 3 bases short, with 6 bases between. Here the CDR3 reads CASSLGTEETQYF. DNA of the CDR3: TGCGCCAGCAGCTTGGGGACAGAAGAGACCCAGTACTTC.

The chain recombines TRBV19 with TRBJ2-1; 11 bases align to TRBD2. The CDR3 is 16 residues long. Germline-derived CDR1 and CDR2 are LNHDA and SQIVND (reference sequence). Trimming took 4 bases from V and 2 from J; bases not matched to a gene: 4. The CDR3 spells CASSNPGLAAYNEQFF. The CDR3 DNA reads TGTGCCAGTAGTAATCCGGGACTAGCGGCCTACAATGAGCAGTTCTTC.

This clonotype was seen repeatedly, ten times or more. This chain joins TRBV20-1 and TRBJ1-2; D not certain. Per germline, CDR1 DFQATT and CDR2 SNEGSKA (reference sequence). V dropped 2 bases and J dropped 4 bases, with 8 bases sitting between them. This CDR3 is 12 amino acids long. CDR3 region: CSARKLVYGYTF. For the CDR3, the DNA is TGCAGTGCTAGAAAGTTGGTCTATGGCTACACCTTC.

This clonotype was found many times. V is TRBV5-6 and J is TRBJ2-1; 9 bases match TRBD2. Unmatched junction bases numbered 7, after V lost 1 base and J lost 5 bases. CDR1 SGHDT and CDR2 YYEEEE come from the germline V gene. The CDR3 extends over 16 amino acids. The CDR3 reads CASSLPGLAGNNEQFF. The DNA for the CDR3 is TGTGCCAGCAGCTTGCCAGGGCTAGCGGGGAACAATGAGCAGTTCTTC.

This clonotype was found many times. The CDR3 coding sequence is TGTGCCACCAGCGGAAGCGGGGGGCACACAGATACGCAGTATTTT. Its translation: CATSGSGGHTDTQYF. The chain recombines TRBV15 with TRBJ2-3, with 9 bases identical to TRBD2. This CDR3 is 15 amino acids long. Germline CDR1 reads LNHNV; CDR2 reads YYDKDF (reference sequence). V shed 5 bases, J shed 2 bases, and the junction held 5 bases outside the gene matches.

This clonotype showed up many times. The rearrangement uses TRBV9 and TRBJ1-1; D is unresolved. Germline assignment: CDR1 SGDLS and CDR2 YYNGEE. This CDR3 region has 15 residues. The germline V and J ends were trimmed by 0 bases and 4 bases, with 13 bases remaining between them. The CDR3 region is CASSVGSASGTEAFF. As DNA, the CDR3 is TGTGCCAGCAGCGTAGGGTCCGCTTCGGGCACTGAAGCTTTCTTT.

This clonotype was seen ten or more times. The rearrangement joins TRBV29-1 to TRBJ2-1, with no clear D. Looked up from germline, CDR1 is SQVTM and CDR2 is ANQGSEA. The CDR3 loop spans 11 amino acids. The V gene lost 7 bases and the J gene lost 2 bases, with 6 bases spanning the gap. DNA for the CDR3: TGCAGCGCGCGTGCCTACAATGAGCAGTTCTTC. This sequence encodes CSARAYNEQFF.

This clonotype came up many times. The chain has TRBV5-6 and TRBJ1-1, with D tentatively TRBD1 (6 bases). Germline V gene data show CDR1 as SGHDT and CDR2 as YYEEEE. CDR3 length: 16 amino acids. Trimming took 0 bases from V and 1 from J, leaving 13 bases between them. The CDR3, as DNA: TGTGCCAGCAGCTTGGCCCTACAGGGAGGGAACACTGAAGCTTTCTTT. It codes for CASSLALQGGNTEAFF.

This clonotype was counted ten times or more. This chain joins TRBV14 and TRBJ2-3; D remains unclear. Germline V gene lookup returns CDR1 SGHDN and CDR2 FVKESK. V was clipped by 0 bases and J by 9 bases, with 13 bases between them. The CDR3 sequence is 14 residues long. CDR3 region: CASSQEGPSQTQYF. In DNA form, the CDR3 reads TGTGCCAGCAGCCAAGAAGGTCCCAGCCAGACGCAGTATTTT.

Note on this clonotype: At one end the junction does not follow the germline gene, possibly because of a read error. The chain combines TRBV5-1 with TRBJ2-4; no definite D call. The germline V gene has CDR1 SGHRS and CDR2 YFSETQ. The CDR3 is made up of 15 amino acids. The CDR3 bases are TGCGCCTGCAGCCCTCGTGTCGGAGCTAGAAACATTCAGTACTTC. This codes for CACSPRVGARNIQYF.

This clonotype was observed many times. This chain connects TRBV20-1 to TRBJ2-7; 7 bases are shared with TRBD1. Germline CDR1 and CDR2: DFQATT and SNEGSKA (reference sequence). This CDR3 contains 14 residues. With 6 bases clipped from V and 5 bases from J, the junction kept 13 bases outside the gene matches. CDR3 sequence (DNA): TGCAGTGCCTTAAGACAGGGCCCGATGAACGAGCAGTACTTC. Translated: CSALRQGPMNEQYF.

This clonotype has a count of ten or more. The chain carries TRBV6-1 and TRBJ2-7, with TRBD1 matching 10 bases. V was pared by 0 bases and J by 6 bases, with 2 bases of the junction left unmatched. This CDR3 is built from 14 residues. Germline V gives CDR1 MNHNS, CDR2 SASEGT. In nucleotides, the CDR3 is TGTGCCAGCAGTGAAGCCCGGACAGGGGGCGAGCAGTACGTC. It encodes CASSEARTGGEQYV.

This chain uses TRBV12-3 or TRBV12-4 with TRBJ1-5; D is unresolved. Trimming left V 3 bases short and J 7 bases short, with 7 bases between. This CDR3 has 12 amino acids. The CDR3 sequence is CASSFPPQPQHF. CDR3 nucleotide sequence: TGTGCCAGCAGTTTCCCCCCACAGCCCCAGCATTTT.